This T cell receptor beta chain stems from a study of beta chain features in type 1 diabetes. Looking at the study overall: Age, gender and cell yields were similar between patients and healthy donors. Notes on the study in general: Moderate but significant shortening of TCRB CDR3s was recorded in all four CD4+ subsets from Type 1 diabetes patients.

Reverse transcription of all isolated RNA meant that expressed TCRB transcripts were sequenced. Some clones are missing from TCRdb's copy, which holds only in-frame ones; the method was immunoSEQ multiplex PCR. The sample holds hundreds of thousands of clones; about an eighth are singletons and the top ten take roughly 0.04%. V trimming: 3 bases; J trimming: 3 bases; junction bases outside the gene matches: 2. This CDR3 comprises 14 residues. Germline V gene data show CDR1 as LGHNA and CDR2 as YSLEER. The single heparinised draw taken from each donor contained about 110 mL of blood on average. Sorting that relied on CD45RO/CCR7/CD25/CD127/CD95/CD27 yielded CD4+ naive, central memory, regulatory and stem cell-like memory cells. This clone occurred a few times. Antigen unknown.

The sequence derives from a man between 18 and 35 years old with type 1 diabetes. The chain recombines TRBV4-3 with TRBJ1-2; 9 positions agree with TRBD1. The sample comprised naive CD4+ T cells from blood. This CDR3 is CASSQWTGDYGYTF. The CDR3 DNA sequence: TGCGCCAGCAGCCAGTGGACAGGGGACTATGGCTACACCTTC.